This T cell receptor beta chain was identified in a study of blood T cell repertoires in COVID-19. Trimming stripped 6 bases from V and 8 bases from J, with 13 bases between. The CDR3 is 12 residues long. Per the germline V gene, CDR1 is SNHLY and CDR2 is FYNNEI. Measured with immunoSEQ multiplex PCR; TCRdb has only the in-frame clones, and not every one. This table holds a few hundred thousand clones, roughly nine tenths found once. The clonotype originates from a human donor in a cohort exposed to, infected with or recovered from COVID-19 (not recorded which). The donor label of this sample is uncertain. The specimen was PBMCs or T cells enriched from blood (not recorded which). This chain connects TRBV2 to TRBJ1-1; D is unclear. The CDR3 reads CASRKTTGEAFF. CDR3 bases: TGTGCCAGCAGGAAAACTACGGGGGAAGCTTTCTTT. The variable domain in full, with the rest retrieved from reference TRBV2 and TRBJ1-1, is EPEVTQTPSHQVTQMGQEVILRCVPISNHLYFYWYRQILGQKVEFLVSFYNNEISEKSEIFDDQFSVERPDGSNFTLKIRSTKLEDSAMYFCASRKTTGEAFFGQGTRLTVV.